These 17 T cell receptor beta chains came from one sample sequenced in a study of human T cells and chemical hapten exposure. TCRdb analysed the RACE reads with MiXCR anew, one entry per CDR3 protein. The data show about 82,000 distinct CDR3 sequences, around 13% seen once. Time point given: patch test 3, about 24 weeks after DPC sensitization. Treatment reported: therapeutic diphenylcyclopropenone sensitization with weekly scalp DPC. The sequencing here drew on whole blood, taken in connection with sensitization to the hapten diphenylcyclopropenone (DPC). The receptors derive from a woman aged 45-65 years with alopecia areata. Some clones in this sample may be carry-over from other donors' samples.

The chain's CDR3 is CSVETGAPQETQYF. The CDR3 bases are TGCAGCGTTGAAACGGGAGCCCCCCAAGAGACCCAGTACTTC. The chain uses TRBV29-1 and TRBJ2-5, with D possibly being TRBD2 (6 bases). The CDR3 is 14 amino acids. Trimming pared 2 bases from V and 1 base from J, leaving 11 bases between. Germline CDR1 is SQVTM and CDR2 is ANQGSEA.

This clonotype was observed many times. The V gene is TRBV29-1, the J gene TRBJ2-2; 7 bases align to TRBD1. There are 13 residues in the CDR3. V dropped 4 bases and J dropped 3; count of bases not matched to a gene: 2. Germline V gives CDR1 SQVTM, CDR2 ANQGSEA. The CDR3: CSVGQGDTGELFF. As DNA, the CDR3 is TGCAGCGTTGGTCAGGGGGACACCGGGGAGCTGTTTTTT.

This clonotype was observed a few times. The J gene is TRBJ2-7, the V gene TRBV2, with D possibly matching TRBD2 (6 bases). With 11 bases removed from V and 0 bases from J, the gap between germline ends came to 14 bases. The V gene's germline CDR1 is SNHLY and CDR2 FYNNEI. This CDR3 is 13 amino acids long. The CDR3 bases are TGTGCCGGAGCGGGTGGGAGCTCCTACGAGCAGTACTTC. The encoded protein is CAGAGGSSYEQYF. Full variable domain (outside the CDR3, taken from reference TRBV2 and TRBJ2-7): EPEVTQTPSHQVTQMGQEVILRCVPISNHLYFYWYRQILGQKVEFLVSFYNNEISEKSEIFDDQFSVERPDGSNFTLKIRSTKLEDSAMYFCAGAGGSSYEQYFGPGTRLTVT.

This clonotype was counted many times. This sequence joins TRBV29-1 and TRBJ2-2; no definite D call. This CDR3 region has 11 residues. Germline V gene sequence: CDR1 SQVTM, CDR2 ANQGSEA. The CDR3 nucleotides read TGCAGTCGGACCTCCGGCGGGGAGCTGTTTTTT. It specifies CSRTSGGELFF.

Written as DNA, the CDR3 is TGCAGCGCCCTAGACAGGGGGCTCTCCTACGAGCAGTACTTC. It specifies CSALDRGLSYEQYF. This chain joins TRBV29-1 and TRBJ2-7; 10 positions match TRBD1. The trim removed 7 bases at V and 0 bases at J, leaving 6 bases unmatched. The CDR3 totals 14 residues. CDR1 and CDR2 (germline): SQVTM, ANQGSEA.

This clonotype came up a few times. The rearrangement links TRBV5-1 to TRBJ1-1; D not certain. CDR1 SGHRS and CDR2 YFSETQ come from the germline V gene. V was trimmed by 0 bases and J by 4 bases, leaving 13 bases between them. The CDR3 runs 15 residues. The CDR3 reads CASSLDSSHVTEAFF. The DNA for the CDR3 is TGCGCCAGCAGCTTGGACAGCTCCCACGTCACTGAAGCTTTCTTT.

This chain connects TRBV28 to TRBJ1-3; D ambiguous. Germline V gives CDR1 MDHEN, CDR2 SYDVKM. The CDR3 contains 16 residues. V lost 1 base and J lost 1, with 11 bases in between. CDR3 DNA: TGTGCCAGCAGTTTATATGGGGAGATGTCTGGAAACACCATATATTTT. Amino acids: CASSLYGEMSGNTIYF.

The chain has TRBV6-1 and TRBJ1-6, with 7 nucleotides matching TRBD1. Germline-derived CDR1 and CDR2 are MNHNS and SASEGT. The CDR3 covers 16 residues. The V and J ends lost 5 bases and 7 bases, in that order; junction bases with no gene match: 11. DNA of the CDR3: TGTGCCAGCAGTACAAGTGGACAGGCAGGAAATTCACCCCTCCACTTT. Translated: CASSTSGQAGNSPLHF.

The chain joins TRBV29-1 to TRBJ1-1; D not resolved. The germline V gene has CDR1 SQVTM and CDR2 ANQGSEA. The CDR3 runs 12 residues. V was clipped by 6 bases and J by 6 bases, with 14 bases between them. The CDR3: CSVRTARPEAFF. The CDR3 bases are TGCAGCGTCCGGACGGCCCGACCTGAAGCTTTCTTT.

The chain joins TRBV29-1 to TRBJ2-1; D unclear. The CDR3 has 14 residues. From germline, CDR1 is SQVTM and CDR2 ANQGSEA. V lost 1 base and J lost 0, with 7 bases in between. The CDR3 loop is CSVEGRGSYNEQFF. The CDR3 coding sequence is TGCAGCGTTGAAGGTAGAGGCTCCTACAATGAGCAGTTCTTC.

This clonotype was observed a handful of times. The chain is built from TRBV29-1 and TRBJ1-4; D gene uncertain. Trimming stripped 4 bases from V and 3 bases from J, with 6 bases between. Germline lookup yields CDR1 SQVTM and CDR2 ANQGSEA. This CDR3 comprises 12 residues. CDR3 nucleotides: TGCAGCGTTGCCGGTCCTAATGAAAAACTGTTTTTT. Its translation: CSVAGPNEKLFF.

This clonotype appeared many times. The chain joins TRBV9 to TRBJ2-5; D unclear. The V gene's germline CDR1 is SGDLS and CDR2 YYNGEE. This CDR3 comprises 13 residues. V lost 0 bases, J lost 5 bases, and 8 bases lay in between. The CDR3, as DNA: TGTGCCAGCAGCGTAGCGTCGGAGGAGACCCAGTACTTC. This gives the protein CASSVASEETQYF.

This clonotype was recorded at least ten times. This chain links TRBV27 with TRBJ2-5; TRBD1 aligns across 10 bases. Germline trimming cut 7 bases from V and 1 base from J; bases unmatched to any gene: 6. The CDR3 spans 15 residues. Per the germline V gene, CDR1 is MNHEY and CDR2 is SMNVEV (reference sequence). CDR3 in amino acids: CASTGTGAVQETQYF. CDR3 nucleotides: TGTGCCAGCACCGGGACAGGGGCTGTCCAAGAGACCCAGTACTTC.

This clonotype was counted ten times or more. The chain has TRBV29-1 and TRBJ1-1, with TRBD1 matching 8 bases. After removal of 6 bases from V and 11 bases from J, the junction contained 8 bases not matched to a gene. The CDR3 consists of 11 residues. Germline assignment: CDR1 SQVTM and CDR2 ANQGSEA. CDR3 DNA sequence: TGCAGCGTGGCGGACAGGGCGCGGGCTTTCTTT. Protein sequence: CSVADRARAFF.

This clonotype was recorded a few times. This rearrangement joins TRBV21-1 to TRBJ2-4; the D call in the table, TRBD1, was not verified against the DNA. TRBV21-1 represents a pseudogene. The CDR3 loop spans 12 amino acids. CDR3 DNA: TGTGCCAGCAGCCTCCAAACAGGGAATCAGTACTTC. Translating gives CASSLQTGNQYF.

At least ten counts were recorded for this clonotype. This chain joins TRBV6-1 and TRBJ1-5; D call uncertain. Per the germline V gene, CDR1 is MNHNS and CDR2 is SASEGT. V was pared by 7 bases and J by 5 bases, with 12 bases between. The CDR3 spans 13 residues. As DNA, the CDR3 is TGTGCCAGCACCCTAATTACAGATCAGCCCCAGCATTTT. It codes for CASTLITDQPQHF.

V gene TRBV29-1 combines with J gene TRBJ2-3, with 8 bases lining up with TRBD1. The CDR3 is made up of 12 amino acids. The trim removed 6 bases at V and 4 bases at J, leaving 3 bases unmatched. CDR1 and CDR2 (germline): SQVTM, ANQGSEA. The CDR3 loop reads CSVQGVADTQYF. CDR3 bases: TGCAGCGTACAGGGGGTAGCAGATACGCAGTATTTT.